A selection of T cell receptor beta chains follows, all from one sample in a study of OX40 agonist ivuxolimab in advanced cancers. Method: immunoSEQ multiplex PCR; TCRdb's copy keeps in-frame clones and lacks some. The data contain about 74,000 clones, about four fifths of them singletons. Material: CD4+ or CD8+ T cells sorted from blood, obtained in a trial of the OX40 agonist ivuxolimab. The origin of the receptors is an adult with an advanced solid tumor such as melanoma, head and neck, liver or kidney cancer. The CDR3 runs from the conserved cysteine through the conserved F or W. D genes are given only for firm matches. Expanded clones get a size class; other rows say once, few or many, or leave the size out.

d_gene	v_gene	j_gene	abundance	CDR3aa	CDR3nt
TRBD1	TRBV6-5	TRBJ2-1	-	CVSSSGTGRPNEQFF	TGTGTCAGCAGTTCCGGGACAGGGAGGCCCAATGAGCAGTTCTTC
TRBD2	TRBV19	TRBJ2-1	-	CASSLSGGGYNEQFF	TGTGCCAGTAGTCTTAGCGGGGGCGGTTACAATGAGCAGTTCTTC
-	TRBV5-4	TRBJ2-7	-	CASRIDRTYEQYF	TGTGCCAGCAGGATAGACAGAACCTACGAGCAGTACTTC
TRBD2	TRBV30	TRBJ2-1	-	CAWSIRTSGRLNEQFF	TGTGCCTGGAGTATCCGAACTAGCGGGAGGTTAAATGAGCAGTTCTTC
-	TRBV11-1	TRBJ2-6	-	CASSLGDSGANVLTF	TGTGCCAGCAGCTTAGGGGACTCTGGGGCCAACGTCCTGACTTTC
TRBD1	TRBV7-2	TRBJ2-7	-	CASSSGDREQYF	TGTGCCAGCAGCTCAGGGGACAGGGAGCAGTACTTC
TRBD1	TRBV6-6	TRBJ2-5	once	CASRHRGSQETQYF	TGTGCCAGCAGACACAGGGGATCCCAAGAGACCCAGTACTTC
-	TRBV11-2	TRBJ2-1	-	CASRAGVSNEQFF	TGTGCCAGCAGGGCAGGGGTTAGCAATGAGCAGTTCTTC
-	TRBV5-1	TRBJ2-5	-	CASSGGRQAVETQYF	TGCGCCAGCAGCGGTGGACGCCAGGCGGTAGAGACCCAGTACTTC
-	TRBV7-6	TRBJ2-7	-	CASSHRASGPYEQYF	TGTGCCAGCAGCCACCGGGCCTCAGGCCCTTACGAGCAGTACTTC
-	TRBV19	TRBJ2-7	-	CASSIAHQGASGNEQYF	TGTGCCAGTAGTATAGCCCATCAGGGGGCTAGCGGGAACGAGCAGTACTTC
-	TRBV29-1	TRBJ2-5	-	CSVGRGGETQYF	TGCAGCGTTGGAAGGGGAGGAGAGACCCAGTACTTC
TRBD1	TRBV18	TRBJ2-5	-	CASSPRQGFTETQYF	TGTGCCAGCTCACCAAGACAGGGCTTTACGGAGACCCAGTACTTC
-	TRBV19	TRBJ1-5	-	CASSIKQDSNQPQHF	TGTGCCAGTAGTATCAAGCAGGATAGCAATCAGCCCCAGCATTTT
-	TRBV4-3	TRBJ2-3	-	CASSQASAGRGDTQYF	TGCGCCAGCAGCCAAGCATCGGCAGGGCGGGGTGATACGCAGTATTTT
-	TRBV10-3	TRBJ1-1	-	CAISESGHTNTEAFF	TGTGCCATCAGTGAGTCGGGACACACGAACACTGAAGCTTTCTTT
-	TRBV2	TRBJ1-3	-	CASSEGSSSGNTIYF	TGTGCCAGCAGTGAGGGCAGTAGCTCTGGAAACACCATATATTTT
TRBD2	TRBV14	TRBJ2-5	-	CASSPGLVGTQYF	TGTGCCAGCAGCCCCGGACTAGTGGGGACCCAGTACTTC
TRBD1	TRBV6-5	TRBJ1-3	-	CASRAGQLGNTIYF	TGTGCCAGCAGGGCGGGACAGTTAGGAAACACCATATATTTT
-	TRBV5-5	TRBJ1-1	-	CASSLTGHDTEAFF	TGTGCCAGCAGCTTGACAGGGCACGACACTGAAGCTTTCTTT
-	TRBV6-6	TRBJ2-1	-	CASRRISMDFHGEQFF	TGTGCCAGCAGGCGAATATCGATGGACTTTCACGGTGAGCAGTTCTTC
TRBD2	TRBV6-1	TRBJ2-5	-	CASSDFLGGILAGEWETQYF	TGTGCCAGCAGTGATTTTTTGGGCGGGATTCTAGCGGGAGAATGGGAGACCCAGTACTTC
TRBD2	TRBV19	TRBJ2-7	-	CASSPWGAGNYEQYF	TGTGCCAGTAGTCCTTGGGGAGCGGGGAACTACGAGCAGTACTTC
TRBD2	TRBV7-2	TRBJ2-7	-	CASSPPGLPSYEQYF	TGTGCCAGCAGCCCCCCGGGACTACCCTCCTACGAGCAGTACTTC
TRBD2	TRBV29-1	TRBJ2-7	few	CSVASLAGGSYEQYF	TGCAGCGTTGCCAGCCTAGCGGGAGGATCCTACGAGCAGTACTTC